These 3 T cell receptor beta chains were sequenced from one sample in a study of T cell responses to AZD1222 COVID-19 vaccine. The method was immunoSEQ multiplex PCR; TCRdb's version includes in-frame clones alone and lacks a portion of them. The sample lists 30,000 to 35,000 clones, more than 75% occurring once. Sample: peripheral blood, taken 28 days after the second AZD1222 dose. All receptors come from an adult who received the AZD1222 COVID-19 vaccine.

This chain connects TRBV18 to TRBJ2-3; the D gene is possibly TRBD2 (6 bases). This CDR3 is built from 14 residues. V dropped 2 bases and J dropped 0 bases, with 6 bases sitting between them. Germline V gene data show CDR1 as KGHSH and CDR2 as LQKENI. This CDR3 reads CASSPGTSTDTQYF. CDR3 nucleotide sequence: TGTGCCAGCTCACCAGGGACTAGCACAGATACGCAGTATTTT. Filled out from reference TRBV18 and TRBJ2-3, the complete variable domain reads NAGVMQNPRHLVRRRGQEARLRCSPMKGHSHVYWYRQLPEEGLKFMVYLQKENIIDESGMPKERFSAEFPKEGPSILRIQQVVRGDSAAYFCASSPGTSTDTQYFGPGTRLTVL.

This rearrangement joins TRBV28 to TRBJ2-1; 7 bases align to TRBD2. CDR1 is MDHEN, CDR2 SYDVKM, per germline. The CDR3 extends over 15 amino acids. Trimming took 1 base from V and 3 from J; bases not matched to a gene: 3. The CDR3 reads CASSLSGGGYNEQFF. CDR3 nucleotide sequence: TGTGCCAGCAGTTTATCTGGCGGGGGCTACAATGAGCAGTTCTTC.

In its sample, this clone was seen a few times. The chain joins TRBV12-3 or TRBV12-4 to TRBJ1-3; D not certain. Trimming left V 5 bases short and J 4 bases short, with 9 bases between. CDR3 length: 13 residues. The CDR3 nucleotides are TGTGCCAGCAGTCTATTACAGGGAAACACCATATATTTT. Its translation is CASSLLQGNTIYF.